The TCR beta chain described here comes from a study of CD8 T cells in ankylosing spondylitis. TCRdb recomputed calls from the 5' RACE reads with MiXCR, one row per CDR3 protein. This sample has roughly 180,000 distinct CDR3 sequences, with 9.8% found just once. V was clipped by 5 bases and J by 5 bases; unmatched bases: 4. From germline, CDR1 is SGHVS and CDR2 FNYEAQ. The CDR3 has 13 amino acids. This clonotype was picked up a small number of times. Sequenced: blood, either unsorted or a sorted T cell fraction (not recorded which). The V call is TRBV7-6, the J call TRBJ2-5; 8 bases line up with TRBD1. The clonotype comes from a female donor with ankylosing spondylitis or in good health (not recorded which). CDR3 DNA sequence: TGTGCCAGCAGCCCTAGGACAGGGGAGACCCAGTACTTC. Translation gives CASSPRTGETQYF.